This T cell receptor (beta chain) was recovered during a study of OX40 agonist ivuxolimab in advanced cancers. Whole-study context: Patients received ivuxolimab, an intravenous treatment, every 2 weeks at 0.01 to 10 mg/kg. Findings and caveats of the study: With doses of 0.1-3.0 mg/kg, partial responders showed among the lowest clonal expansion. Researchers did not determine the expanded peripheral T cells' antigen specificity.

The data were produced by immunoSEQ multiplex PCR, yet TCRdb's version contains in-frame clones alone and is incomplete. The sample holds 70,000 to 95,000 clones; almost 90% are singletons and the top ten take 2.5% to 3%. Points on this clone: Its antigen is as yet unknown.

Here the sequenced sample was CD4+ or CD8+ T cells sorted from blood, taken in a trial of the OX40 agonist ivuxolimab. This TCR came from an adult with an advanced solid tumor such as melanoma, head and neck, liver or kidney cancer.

This CDR3 is CATLAPGYWGYEQYF. CDR3 in DNA: TGTGCCACCCTAGCGCCGGGATACTGGGGGTACGAGCAGTACTTC. The V gene is TRBV19, the J gene TRBJ2-7; the D gene is possibly TRBD2 (6 bases). The V gene's germline CDR1 is LNHDA and CDR2 SQIVND (reference sequence). The CDR3 covers 15 residues. V lost 10 bases to trimming and J lost 4 bases, with 23 bases between them. The full variable domain, rest sourced from reference TRBV19 and TRBJ2-7, is DGGITQSPKYLFRKEGQNVTLSCEQNLNHDAMYWYRQDPGQGLRLIYYSQIVNDFQKGDIAEGYSVSREKKESFPLTVTSAQKNPTAFYLCATLAPGYWGYEQYFGPGTRLTVT.